Below are 15 T cell receptor beta chains sequenced from a single sample in a study of OX40 agonist ivuxolimab in advanced cancers. Repertoires were generated with immunoSEQ multiplex PCR, while TCRdb's copy carries only in-frame clones and drops some. This sample has about 42,000 clones; approximately 90% occur once, and the top ten carry 4% to 5%. Sequencing was performed on CD4+ or CD8+ T cells sorted from blood, taken in a trial of the OX40 agonist ivuxolimab. The receptors here all came from an adult with an advanced solid tumor such as melanoma, head and neck, liver or kidney cancer.

V is TRBV11-2 and J is TRBJ1-6, with TRBD1 matching over 10 bases. The V gene's germline CDR1 is SGHAT and CDR2 FQNNGV. The CDR3 contains 14 residues. With V trimmed by 4 bases and J by 7 bases, 1 base remained unmatched. CDR3 sequence reads: CASSSGQGNSPLHF. As DNA, the CDR3 is TGTGCCAGCAGCTCGGGACAGGGGAATTCACCCCTCCACTTT.

This clone was detected once. This chain links TRBV4-3 with TRBJ2-6; 8 bases fit TRBD1. With V trimmed by 1 base and J by 0 bases, 5 bases remained unmatched. The CDR3 sequence is 18 residues long. Germline V gene lookup returns CDR1 LGHNA and CDR2 YSLEER. The CDR3 loop reads CASSQGTGFSSGANVLTF. As DNA, the CDR3 is TGCGCCAGCAGCCAAGGGACAGGGTTCAGCTCTGGGGCCAACGTCCTGACTTTC.

This rearrangement joins TRBV30 to TRBJ1-1; D is uncertain. This CDR3 region has 13 residues. Trimming left V 1 base short and J 5 bases short, with 11 bases between. CDR1 and CDR2 from the germline V gene are GTSNPN and SVGIG (reference sequence). As DNA, the CDR3 is TGTGCCTGGAGTGCCCAGGAAAGGACTGAAGCTTTCTTT. Translating gives CAWSAQERTEAFF.

This clone appeared once. The V call is TRBV5-4, the J call TRBJ2-5; 7 bases match TRBD1. This CDR3 has 14 amino acids. The germline CDR1 and CDR2 sequences are SGHNT and YYREEE (reference sequence). V trimming: 5 bases; J trimming: 5 bases; junction bases outside the gene matches: 9. This CDR3 is CASSRQGPGETQYF. CDR3 DNA sequence: TGTGCCAGCAGTCGACAGGGCCCGGGGGAGACCCAGTACTTC.

The chain joins TRBV30 to TRBJ1-5; a possible D gene is TRBD1 (6 bases). The CDR3 length is 14 residues. Per germline, CDR1 GTSNPN and CDR2 SVGIG (reference sequence). Trimming removed 3 bases at V and 0 bases at J, with 9 bases between. CDR3 coding DNA: TGTGCCTGGAGAGGACAGAATAGCAATCAGCCCCAGCATTTT. It encodes CAWRGQNSNQPQHF.

The chain employs TRBV4-3 and TRBJ1-2, with TRBD1 as a possible D gene (6 bases). V was trimmed by 4 bases and J by 3 bases, leaving 12 bases between them. This CDR3 spans 14 amino acids. Germline V gene sequence: CDR1 LGHNA, CDR2 YSLEER. For the CDR3, the DNA is TGCGCCAGCAGCCGGGACAATAGGGACTATGGCTACACCTTC. Its translation is CASSRDNRDYGYTF.

This chain connects TRBV21-1 to TRBJ1-5. TRBV21-1 counts as a pseudogene. The CDR3 totals 16 residues. CDR3: CASSRCGADSNQPQHF. The CDR3 DNA is TGTGCCAGCAGCCGGTGCGGGGCTGATAGCAATCAGCCCCAGCATTTT.

The chain is built from TRBV19 and TRBJ2-2, with 10 nucleotides matching TRBD1. CDR3 size: 15 residues. V shed 3 bases and J 7 bases; nucleotides not matched to a gene: 5. Germline CDR1 is LNHDA and CDR2 is SQIVND (reference sequence). The CDR3 nucleotides are TGTGCCAGTAGTATCGACAGGGGGCTGATCGGGGAGCTGTTTTTT. This translates into CASSIDRGLIGELFF.

This clone was observed a handful of times. V usage is TRBV7-3 and J usage is TRBJ2-2; TRBD2 matches at 13 bases. The CDR3 spans 16 residues. Germline values: CDR1 SGHTA, CDR2 FQGTGA. V was pared by 5 bases and J by 4 bases, with 4 bases of the junction left unmatched. CDR3: CASSLRTSGGTGELFF. CDR3 bases: TGTGCCAGCAGCCTCCGGACTAGCGGGGGCACCGGGGAGCTGTTTTTT.

The rearrangement joins TRBV6-6 to TRBJ2-7, with 8 bases aligning to TRBD1. Germline V gives CDR1 MNHNY, CDR2 SVGAGI (reference sequence). This CDR3 has 13 residues. Trimming took 8 bases from V and 0 from J; bases not matched to a gene: 3. The DNA for the CDR3 is TGTGCCAGCGGAACAGGGGGCTCCTACGAGCAGTACTTC. Translating gives CASGTGGSYEQYF.

In its sample, this clone was seen once. The CDR3 protein is CASSPEGGAAYNEQFF. CDR3 DNA: TGTGCCAGCTCACCAGAAGGGGGCGCCGCCTACAATGAGCAGTTCTTC. The rearrangement uses TRBV18 and TRBJ2-1; 7 bases agree with TRBD1. CDR1 and CDR2 from the germline V gene are KGHSH and LQKENI. V lost 2 bases, J lost 2 bases, and 6 bases stayed unmatched. The CDR3 spans 16 residues.

The chain joins TRBV4-1 to TRBJ2-5; 15 nucleotides agree with TRBD2. There are 17 residues in the CDR3. V shed 4 bases and J 3 bases; nucleotides not matched to a gene: 6. Germline V gives CDR1 MGHRA, CDR2 YSYEKL. In DNA, the CDR3 is TGCGCCAGCAGCCGATGGACTAGCGGGAGGGTGGAAGAGACCCAGTACTTC. Translated, it gives CASSRWTSGRVEETQYF.

This chain joins TRBV11-2 and TRBJ2-7; unclear D gene. The V and J ends lost 0 bases and 2 bases respectively, with 8 bases between them. There are 14 residues in the CDR3. Germline CDR1 is SGHAT and CDR2 is FQNNGV. Written as DNA, the CDR3 is TGTGCCAGCAGCTTAGACAGGAATACCTACGAGCAGTACTTC. Translation gives CASSLDRNTYEQYF.

This chain joins TRBV6-5 and TRBJ2-6; no firm D call. Per germline, CDR1 MNHEY and CDR2 SVGAGI. This CDR3 has 12 residues. V lost 6 bases, J lost 0 bases, and 0 bases lay in between. The CDR3 DNA reads TGTGCCAGCAGCTCTGGGGCCAACGTCCTGACTTTC. Translated: CASSSGANVLTF.

Worth noting for this clone: The sample carries other DNA sequences with the same CDR3. The V and J genes are TRBV2 and TRBJ2-5, with a possible D match to TRBD2 (5 bases). The germline CDR1 and CDR2 sequences are SNHLY and FYNNEI. V was cut by 2 bases and J by 5 bases, with 9 bases left in between. The CDR3 is 13 residues long. CDR3 in amino acids: CASSEMRVETQYF. For the CDR3, the DNA is TGTGCCAGCAGTGAAATGCGGGTGGAGACCCAGTACTTC.